This T cell receptor (beta chain) was recorded in a study of T cell repertoires in cytomegalovirus infection. The wider study: Recently described HLA-C-restricted plus well-studied HLA-B-restricted CMV epitopes were used. It was the public TCR beta signatures that indicated both CMV infection and matching HLA type.

Findings of the study overall: Accumulated public TCR beta family frequency recognized individuals carrying CMV together with the relevant HLA. Ex vivo responses were dominated by HLA-C-restricted CMV-specific TCR beta clonotypes.

Turning to this clonotype: Its specificity is not known.

TCRdb reprocessed the reads with MiXCR, giving one entry per CDR3 protein. In the table there are roughly 990,000 distinct CDR3 sequences, roughly a third of which are singletons. The receptor comes from a human donor in good health (CMV status not recorded). Some clones in this sample may be carry-over from other donors' samples. The input for sequencing was cultured CD8+ T cells from PBMCs, taken from culture after CMV antigen stimulation.

This chain's CDR3 is CASSLNDRGRMNTEAFF. The CDR3 DNA reads as TGTGCCAGCAGCCTAAATGACAGGGGGCGGATGAACACTGAAGCTTTCTTT. V gene TRBV9 combines with J gene TRBJ1-1; 10 bases fit TRBD1. The trim removed 4 bases at V and 0 bases at J, leaving 9 bases unmatched. The CDR3 loop spans 17 amino acids. Per the germline V gene, CDR1 is SGDLS and CDR2 is YYNGEE.